This T cell receptor (beta chain) appears in the sequencing data of a study of T cells expressing NK-cell markers. Study-wide background: The TCR beta repertoires were obtained from sorted CD3+CD56+NKG2C+, CD3+CD56+NKG2C- and CD3+CD56-NKG2C+ T cells.

The CDR3 has 13 residues. One entry per CDR3 protein, without DNA, is what TCRdb gives after re-calling the 5' RACE reads. Here the sample table reports about 370,000 distinct CDR3 sequences. Overall study results and limits: Of the CD8+ T cells in about 6 donors, 1.0-7.0% belonged to dominant NKG2C+ clonotypes. The same clonotypes also predominated in the CD3+CD56-NKG2C+ fraction of several donors. The study did not resolve the HCMV specificity of expanded NKG2C+ T cell clones.

On this clonotype itself: What it binds is not known.

The chain joins TRBV21-1 to TRBJ2-1; TCRdb's D gene call, TRBD2, goes unchecked for lack of DNA. TRBV21-1 is flagged as a pseudogene. Input material: blood T cells: a sorted CD56 or NKG2C T cell subset, CD4+ or CD8+ T cells, or bulk PBMC T cells (not recorded which). This sequence originates from a woman aged 45-60 years in good health. The CDR3 loop is CASSPRSGNEQFF.